Shown below are 7 T cell receptor beta chains from a single sample sequenced in a study of CD8 T cells in Susac syndrome. The RNA input was about 0.5 to 1 ug, and it was reverse transcribed with random hexamers. TCRdb independently ran MiXCR on the immunoSEQ multiplex PCR reads; one entry per CDR3 protein. The sample includes about 140,000 distinct CDR3 sequences, around 95% of them seen just once. The sequencing sample was made of CD4+ T cells from PBMCs. These receptors came from a human donor with Susac syndrome.

The gene calls are TRBV20-1 and TRBJ2-5, with a tentative D call TRBD1 (5 bases). CDR3 length: 12 amino acids. Trimming took off 2 bases at V and 6 bases at J, with 10 bases between the two ends. Germline V lookup: CDR1 DFQATT, CDR2 SNEGSKA (reference sequence). CDR3 sequence (DNA): TGCAGTGCTAGAAGTGGGGCGCAGACCCAGTACTTC. It is translated as CSARSGAQTQYF.

The V call is TRBV20-1, the J call TRBJ2-7; D perhaps matches TRBD2 (5 bases). The CDR3 extends over 11 amino acids. Germline values: CDR1 DFQATT, CDR2 SNEGSKA (reference sequence). V was pared by 3 bases and J by 5 bases, with 8 bases between. CDR3 bases: TGCAGTGCTAGTTCGGGAAACGAGCAGTACTTC. Amino acids: CSASSGNEQYF.

The chain has TRBV5-1 and TRBJ2-1; 9 nucleotides align to TRBD2. CDR1 and CDR2 (germline): SGHRS, YFSETQ. Trimming removed 2 bases from V and 7 bases from J; junction bases left unmatched: 7. The CDR3 extends over 15 amino acids. The CDR3 region has the DNA TGCGCCAGCAGCTTCTCTAGCGGGGTCAGGAATGAGCAGTTCTTC. Amino acid sequence: CASSFSSGVRNEQFF.

The chain links TRBV6-5 to TRBJ1-5; no firm D call. This CDR3 region has 14 residues. V lost 6 bases, J lost 4 bases, and 13 bases lay in between. Germline values: CDR1 MNHEY, CDR2 SVGAGI. This CDR3 reads CASSLTTWNQPQHF. CDR3 bases: TGTGCCAGCAGCCTTACCACTTGGAATCAGCCCCAGCATTTT.

This chain connects TRBV30 to TRBJ1-2; D perhaps matches TRBD1 (5 bases). Germline V gives CDR1 GTSNPN, CDR2 SVGIG (reference sequence). This CDR3 has 13 amino acids. V dropped 0 bases and J dropped 8 bases, with 13 bases sitting between them. The CDR3 nucleotides are TGTGCCTGGAGTGTACCAGGGATGGGGGGCTACACCTTC. Translation: CAWSVPGMGGYTF.

In DNA, the CDR3 is TGCAGTGCTAGTATGATCCGCCCAACGGTCAACGAGCAGTACTTC. It is translated as CSASMIRPTVNEQYF. The chain recombines TRBV20-1 with TRBJ2-7; D gene uncertain. The CDR3 covers 15 residues. Germline lookup yields CDR1 DFQATT and CDR2 SNEGSKA (reference sequence). The germline V and J ends were trimmed by 3 bases and 5 bases, with 20 bases remaining between them.

The chain joins TRBV12-3 or TRBV12-4 to TRBJ1-6, with D tentatively TRBD1 (6 bases). The CDR3 covers 15 residues. Trimming left V 1 base short and J 7 bases short, with 11 bases between. This CDR3 is CASSLVDRLNSPLHF. As DNA, the CDR3 is TGTGCCAGCAGTTTAGTCGACAGGTTGAATTCACCCCTCCACTTT.